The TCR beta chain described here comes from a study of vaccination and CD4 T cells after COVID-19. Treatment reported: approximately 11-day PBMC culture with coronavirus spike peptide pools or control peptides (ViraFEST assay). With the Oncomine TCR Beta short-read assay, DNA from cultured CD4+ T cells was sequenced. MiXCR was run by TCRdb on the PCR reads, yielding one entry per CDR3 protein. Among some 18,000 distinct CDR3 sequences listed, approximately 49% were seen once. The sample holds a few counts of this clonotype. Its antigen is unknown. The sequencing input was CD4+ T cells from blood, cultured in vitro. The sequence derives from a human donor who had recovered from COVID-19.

CDR3 nucleotides: TGTGCCAGCAGCTTAGTAGCAGGGGGCGCAGGACGAGGGGAGCTGTTTTTT. Translated: CASSLVAGGAGRGELFF. The rearrangement joins TRBV7-2 to TRBJ2-2; 8 bases line up with TRBD1. The CDR3 has 17 residues. V shed 1 base and J 8 bases; nucleotides not matched to a gene: 12. The germline V gene encodes CDR1 SGHTA and CDR2 FQGNSA.